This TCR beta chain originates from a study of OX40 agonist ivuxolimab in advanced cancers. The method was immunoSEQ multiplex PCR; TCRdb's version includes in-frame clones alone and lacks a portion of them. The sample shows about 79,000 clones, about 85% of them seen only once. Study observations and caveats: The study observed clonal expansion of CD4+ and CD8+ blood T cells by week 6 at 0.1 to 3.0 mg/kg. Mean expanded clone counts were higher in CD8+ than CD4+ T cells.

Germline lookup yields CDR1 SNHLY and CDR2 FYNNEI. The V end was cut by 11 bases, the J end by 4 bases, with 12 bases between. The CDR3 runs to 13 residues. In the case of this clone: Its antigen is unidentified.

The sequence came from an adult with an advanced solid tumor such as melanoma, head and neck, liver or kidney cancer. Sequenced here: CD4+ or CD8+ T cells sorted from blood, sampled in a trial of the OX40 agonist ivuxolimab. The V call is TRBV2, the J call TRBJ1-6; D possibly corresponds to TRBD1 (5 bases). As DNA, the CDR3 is TGTGCCTCCCAGACAGATTATAATTCACCCCTCCACTTT. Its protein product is CASQTDYNSPLHF.